One T cell receptor beta chain is described in this entry. No antigen is known for it. The missing CDR3 end, 3 residues past where the read stops, is filled in from the germline J gene. This entry comes from a study of T cells in women clearing cervical HPV infection. Study as a whole: Case blood was drawn when the lesion was first found; control blood after infection became undetectable. Notes on the study in general: Timing of associations relative to infection is unclear; T-cell subsets were not isolated.

Clones were read by immunoSEQ multiplex PCR, and TCRdb kept only the in-frame ones, dropping some. The sample's table shows 45,000 to 50,000 clones. MY09/MY11 PCR detected cervical HPV DNA; dot-blot assigned genotypes. The CDR3 loop spans 16 amino acids. Germline V CDR1 and CDR2: KGHSH, LQKENI. The receptor's source is a woman aged 18 to 69 with a cervical HPV16 infection that either progressed to CIN3+ or cleared (not recorded which). Sequenced input: blood buffy coat. This chain uses TRBV18 with TRBJ1-4; 11 bases map to TRBD1. The CDR3 bases that were read are TGTGCCAGCTCACCAGGACAGGGGGCGGGCAATTCACCA. It encodes CASSPGQGAGNSP. The full CDR3 is CASSPGQGAGNSPLFF.